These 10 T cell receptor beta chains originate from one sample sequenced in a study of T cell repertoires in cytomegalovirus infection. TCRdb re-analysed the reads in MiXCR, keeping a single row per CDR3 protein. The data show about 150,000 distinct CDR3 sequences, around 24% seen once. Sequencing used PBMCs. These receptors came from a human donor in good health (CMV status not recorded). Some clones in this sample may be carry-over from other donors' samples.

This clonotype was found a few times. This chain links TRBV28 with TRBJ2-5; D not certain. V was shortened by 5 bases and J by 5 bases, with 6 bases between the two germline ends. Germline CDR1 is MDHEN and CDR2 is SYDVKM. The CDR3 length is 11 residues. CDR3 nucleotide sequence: TGTGCCAGCAGTGAAGGGGAGACCCAGTACTTC. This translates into CASSEGETQYF.

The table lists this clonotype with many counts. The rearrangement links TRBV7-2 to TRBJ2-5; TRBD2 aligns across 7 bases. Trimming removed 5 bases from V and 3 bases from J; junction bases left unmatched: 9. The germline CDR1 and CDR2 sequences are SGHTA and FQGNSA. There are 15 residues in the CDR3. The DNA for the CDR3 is TGTGCCAGCAGCCTCCAGACTAGCCCCGAAGAGACCCAGTACTTC. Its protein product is CASSLQTSPEETQYF.

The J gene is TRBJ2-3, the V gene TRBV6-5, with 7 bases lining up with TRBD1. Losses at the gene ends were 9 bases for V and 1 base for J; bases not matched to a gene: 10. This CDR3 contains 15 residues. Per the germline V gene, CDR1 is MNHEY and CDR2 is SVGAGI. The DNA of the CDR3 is TGTGCCAGTCGCCCCGGGACAGCACGCACAGATACGCAGTATTTT. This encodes CASRPGTARTDTQYF.

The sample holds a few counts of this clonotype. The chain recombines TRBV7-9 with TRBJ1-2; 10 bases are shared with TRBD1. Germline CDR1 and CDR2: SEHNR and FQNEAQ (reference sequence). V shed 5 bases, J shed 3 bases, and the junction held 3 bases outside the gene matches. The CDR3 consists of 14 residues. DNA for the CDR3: TGTGCCAGCAGCCCCGGGACAGGGGACTATGGCTACACCTTC. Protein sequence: CASSPGTGDYGYTF.

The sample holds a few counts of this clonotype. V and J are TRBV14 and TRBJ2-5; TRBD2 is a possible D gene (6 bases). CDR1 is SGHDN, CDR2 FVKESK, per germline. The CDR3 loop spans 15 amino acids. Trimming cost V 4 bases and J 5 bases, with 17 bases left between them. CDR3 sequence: CASSLVSGETETQYF. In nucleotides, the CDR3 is TGTGCCAGCAGCCTCGTTTCGGGGGAGACCGAGACCCAGTACTTC. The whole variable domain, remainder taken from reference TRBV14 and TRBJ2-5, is EAGVTQFPSHSVIEKGQTVTLRCDPISGHDNLYWYRRVMGKEIKFLLHFVKESKQDESGMPNNRFLAERTGGTYSTLKVQPAELEDSGVYFCASSLVSGETETQYFGPGTRLLVL.

The CDR3: CASSYDRGGNQPQHF. In DNA, the CDR3 is TGTGCCAGCAGTTACGACAGGGGCGGCAATCAGCCCCAGCATTTT. J is TRBJ1-5 and V is TRBV6-2 or TRBV6-3, with TRBD1 matching over 8 bases. The CDR3 is made up of 15 amino acids. J lost 2 bases, V lost 2 bases, and 2 bases had no gene match. From germline, CDR1 is MNHEY and CDR2 SVGEGT.

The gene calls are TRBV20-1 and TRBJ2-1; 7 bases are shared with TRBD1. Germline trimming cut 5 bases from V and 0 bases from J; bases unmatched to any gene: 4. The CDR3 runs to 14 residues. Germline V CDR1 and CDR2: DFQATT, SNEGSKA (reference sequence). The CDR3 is CSALDRASYNEQFF. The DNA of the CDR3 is TGCAGTGCTTTAGACAGGGCCTCCTACAATGAGCAGTTCTTC.

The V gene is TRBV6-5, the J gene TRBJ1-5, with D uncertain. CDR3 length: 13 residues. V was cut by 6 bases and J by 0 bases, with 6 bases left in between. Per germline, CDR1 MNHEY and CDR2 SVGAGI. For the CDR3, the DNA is TGTGCCAGCAGGCGGCATAGCAATCAGCCCCAGCATTTT. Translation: CASRRHSNQPQHF.

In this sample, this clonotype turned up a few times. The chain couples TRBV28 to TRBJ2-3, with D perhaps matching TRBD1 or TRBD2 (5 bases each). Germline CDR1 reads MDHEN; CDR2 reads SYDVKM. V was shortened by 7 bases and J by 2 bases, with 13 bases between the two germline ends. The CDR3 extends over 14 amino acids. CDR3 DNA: TGTGCCAGCACTGGGGCAGGACTCACAGATACGCAGTATTTT. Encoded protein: CASTGAGLTDTQYF.

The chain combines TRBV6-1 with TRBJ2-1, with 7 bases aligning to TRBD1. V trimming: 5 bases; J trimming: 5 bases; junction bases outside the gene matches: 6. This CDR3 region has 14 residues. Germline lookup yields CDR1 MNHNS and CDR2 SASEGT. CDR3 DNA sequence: TGTGCCAGCAGTTCAGGGACAGCTAACAATGAGCAGTTCTTC. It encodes CASSSGTANNEQFF.